This entry lists 26 T cell receptor beta chains sequenced from one sample in a study of control samples from healthy donors and cancer patients. Sequenced by immunoSEQ multiplex PCR; TCRdb stores in-frame clones only, minus some. The top ten hold roughly 11% of the sample, which has about 80,000 clones, roughly 84% seen once. What was sequenced was PBMCs. Receptor source: a man in his sixties with head and neck cancer.

The chain recombines TRBV15 with TRBJ2-7, with D unresolved. The CDR3 is 14 amino acids. V lost 1 base, J lost 4 bases, and 11 bases lay in between. Germline V lookup: CDR1 LNHNV, CDR2 YYDKDF (reference sequence). The CDR3 reads CATSRAVLPYEQYF. Here the CDR3 DNA reads TGTGCCACCAGCAGAGCCGTCTTACCTTACGAGCAGTACTTC.

This clone was detected a few times. This sequence joins TRBV5-1 and TRBJ2-3; D is perhaps TRBD1 (5 bases). Trimming removed 0 bases from V and 8 bases from J, with 22 bases in between. Germline CDR1 is SGHRS and CDR2 is YFSETQ. This CDR3 has 17 residues. CDR3 in amino acids: CASSLARVGLASGTQYF. The CDR3 DNA sequence: TGCGCCAGCAGCTTGGCCAGGGTAGGGTTGGCTTCTGGTACGCAGTATTTT.

The chain uses TRBV4-1 and TRBJ2-3; TRBD2 matches at 14 bases. Germline loops: CDR1 MGHRA, CDR2 YSYEKL. CDR3 size: 16 residues. Trimming removed 1 base from V and 5 bases from J; junction bases left unmatched: 2. The CDR3 here is CASSQGLAGGIDTQYF. In nucleotides, the CDR3 is TGCGCCAGCAGCCAAGGACTAGCGGGAGGGATAGATACGCAGTATTTT.

This chain connects TRBV19 to TRBJ1-5; no reliable D call. Germline CDR1 reads LNHDA; CDR2 reads SQIVND (reference sequence). The germline V and J ends were trimmed by 6 bases and 0 bases, with 18 bases remaining between them. The CDR3 length is 17 residues. DNA for the CDR3: TGTGCCAGTAGACCGCCGGAGGGCCAATATAGCAATCAGCCCCAGCATTTT. Encoded protein: CASRPPEGQYSNQPQHF.

The J gene is TRBJ1-1, the V gene TRBV3-1 (or the pseudogene TRBV3-2); D might be TRBD1 (5 bases). V lost 3 bases, J lost 6 bases, and 8 bases lay in between. The CDR3 extends over 12 amino acids. Germline loops: CDR1 LGHDT, CDR2 YNNKEL (reference sequence). In nucleotides, the CDR3 is TGTGCCAGCAGCCACAGGGCTGCTGAAGCTTTCTTT. Translating gives CASSHRAAEAFF.

The chain links TRBV28 to TRBJ1-1; 7 bases are a match to TRBD1. The CDR3 is 16 residues long. The germline V gene has CDR1 MDHEN and CDR2 SYDVKM. J gave up 1 base and V 6 bases, and 11 bases lay outside the gene matches. The CDR3 region is CASSTILRTGNTEAFF. The CDR3 coding sequence is TGTGCCAGCAGCACGATTCTCCGGACAGGGAACACTGAAGCTTTCTTT.

The rearrangement joins TRBV11-2 to TRBJ2-7; D gene unclear. Germline CDR1 is SGHAT and CDR2 is FQNNGV. V gave up 4 bases and J gave up 0 bases, with 16 bases separating them. This CDR3 spans 16 amino acids. The CDR3 sequence: CASSWTDPTGSYEQYF. As DNA, the CDR3 is TGTGCCAGCAGCTGGACGGACCCGACGGGCTCCTACGAGCAGTACTTC.

The gene calls are TRBV5-6 and TRBJ2-5, with 8 bases lining up with TRBD2. This CDR3 contains 15 residues. V lost 3 bases and J lost 5; bases outside the gene matches: 9. Germline CDR1 reads SGHDT; CDR2 reads YYEEEE. The CDR3: CASSSPPGGWETQYF. The CDR3 DNA sequence: TGTGCCAGCAGCTCCCCCCCGGGAGGGTGGGAGACCCAGTACTTC.

The chain recombines TRBV27 with TRBJ2-7; D gene uncertain. Germline CDR1 is MNHEY and CDR2 is SMNVEV (reference sequence). CDR3 length: 14 residues. The V gene lost 5 bases and the J gene lost 2 bases, with 13 bases spanning the gap. CDR3 coding DNA: TGTGCCAGCAGTAAAGGGTTGGGGACCTACGAGCAGTACTTC. It codes for CASSKGLGTYEQYF.

This chain links TRBV3-1 (or the pseudogene TRBV3-2) with TRBJ2-7, with 11 nucleotides matching TRBD2. The CDR3 runs 15 residues. J lost 3 bases, V lost 1 base, and 2 bases had no gene match. Germline V gene sequence: CDR1 LGHDT, CDR2 YNNKEL (reference sequence). CDR3 DNA sequence: TGTGCCAGCAGCCAAGGGGGGACTAGCGGCTACGAGCAGTACTTC. Its translation is CASSQGGTSGYEQYF.

The chain recombines TRBV7-9 with TRBJ1-4; D unclear. Germline values: CDR1 SEHNR, CDR2 FQNEAQ (reference sequence). V was pared by 1 base and J by 8 bases, with 14 bases between. CDR3 length equals 15 residues. CDR3 nucleotides: TGTGCCAGCAGCTTAGGACGTAGGCCCGACGAAAAACTGTTTTTT. Protein: CASSLGRRPDEKLFF.

The chain links TRBV3-1 (or the pseudogene TRBV3-2) to TRBJ2-7; TRBD2 matches 11 bases. The CDR3 runs to 14 residues. Per germline, CDR1 LGHDT and CDR2 YNNKEL (reference sequence). V was clipped by 4 bases and J by 5 bases; unmatched bases: 4. CDR3 residues: CASSRTSGSNEQYF. The CDR3 DNA reads TGTGCCAGCAGCCGTACTAGCGGGAGCAACGAGCAGTACTTC.

The chain joins TRBV6-5 to TRBJ2-5, with 12 bases lining up with TRBD1. The ends lost 1 base at V and 5 bases at J; junction bases unmatched: 5. The CDR3 totals 16 residues. Germline CDR1 and CDR2: MNHEY and SVGAGI. CDR3 amino acids: CASSYLGQGAGETQYF. CDR3 DNA sequence: TGTGCCAGCAGTTACTTGGGACAGGGGGCCGGGGAGACCCAGTACTTC.

This chain joins TRBV21-1 and TRBJ1-4; TRBD1 is taken as the D call from the table, unchecked against the DNA. TRBV21-1 is described as a pseudogene. The CDR3 sequence is 17 residues long. CDR3 loop: CASSKDRSNRANEKLFF. CDR3 DNA sequence: TGTGCCAGCAGCAAAGACCGTTCGAACAGGGCTAATGAAAAACTGTTTTTT.

The V and J genes are TRBV9 and TRBJ2-3; unclear D gene. CDR3 size: 13 residues. Germline V CDR1 and CDR2: SGDLS, YYNGEE. V dropped 0 bases and J dropped 8 bases, with 10 bases sitting between them. The CDR3 nucleotides read TGTGCCAGCAGCGTAGTGAGTTACGCTACGCAGTATTTT. This translates into CASSVVSYATQYF.

This clone was counted once. The chain employs TRBV11-2 and TRBJ1-1, with 7 bases fitting TRBD1. After removal of 2 bases from V and 4 bases from J, the junction contained 4 bases not matched to a gene. From germline, CDR1 is SGHAT and CDR2 FQNNGV. There are 14 residues in the CDR3. This CDR3 is CASSLYAGGTEAFF. As DNA, the CDR3 is TGTGCCAGCAGCTTATATGCAGGGGGCACTGAAGCTTTCTTT.

The chain is built from TRBV5-1 and TRBJ1-6, with D maybe TRBD1 (6 bases). The germline gives CDR1 SGHRS, CDR2 YFSETQ. The CDR3 loop spans 12 amino acids. The CDR3 sequence is CVNGGPNSPLHF. The CDR3, as DNA: TGCGTTAACGGGGGCCCAAATTCACCCCTCCACTTT. Combining the CDR3 with reference TRBV5-1 and TRBJ1-6 gives the whole variable domain KAGVTQTPRYLIKTRGQQVTLSCSPISGHRSVSWYQQTPGQGLQFLFEYFSETQRNKGNFPGRFSGRQFSNSRSEMNVSTLELGDSALYLCVNGGPNSPLHFGNGTRLTVT.

V and J are TRBV5-6 and TRBJ2-1; TRBD1 matches at 10 bases. The CDR3 covers 18 residues. The V gene end was trimmed by 3 bases and the J gene end by 8 bases; junction bases not matched to a gene: 17. Germline assignment: CDR1 SGHDT and CDR2 YYEEEE. The CDR3 DNA reads as TGTGCCAGCAGCTCCTCCGGGACAGGGGTTTTCTCAGACTATGAGCAGTTCTTC. Translation: CASSSSGTGVFSDYEQFF.

The chain uses TRBV30 and TRBJ1-5; unclear D gene. From germline, CDR1 is GTSNPN and CDR2 SVGIG (reference sequence). V shed 7 bases and J shed 1 base, with 11 bases lying between them. The CDR3 runs 13 residues. The CDR3 sequence: CALDPGSNQPQHF. The DNA for the CDR3 is TGTGCCTTGGACCCGGGAAGCAATCAGCCCCAGCATTTT.

This clone was counted only a few times. The chain uses TRBV5-5 and TRBJ2-7, with TRBD2 as a possible D gene (5 bases). Trimming pared 1 base from V and 2 bases from J, leaving 10 bases between. The CDR3 has 14 amino acids. Germline lookup yields CDR1 SGHKS and CDR2 YYEKEE (reference sequence). CDR3 coding DNA: TGTGCCAGCAGCTTGACGGCAGCGGCCTACGAGCAGTACTTC. Translation: CASSLTAAAYEQYF.

The chain is built from TRBV9 and TRBJ2-7; 10 bases fit TRBD2. The length of the CDR3 is 14 residues. The trim removed 4 bases at V and 3 bases at J, leaving 4 bases unmatched. Germline V gene data show CDR1 as SGDLS and CDR2 as YYNGEE. Here the CDR3 reads CASSIGLADYEQYF. CDR3 DNA: TGTGCCAGCAGCATCGGACTAGCGGACTACGAGCAGTACTTC.

This clone was seen a single time. The genes are TRBV7-9 and TRBJ2-1; 11 bases line up with TRBD2. Germline CDR1 is SEHNR and CDR2 is FQNEAQ (reference sequence). The length of the CDR3 is 15 residues. J lost 7 bases, V lost 6 bases, and 8 bases had no gene match. CDR3 sequence reads: CASSPRGTSGNEQFF. In DNA, the CDR3 is TGTGCCAGCAGTCCACGGGGGACTAGCGGAAATGAGCAGTTCTTC.

The genes are TRBV12-5 and TRBJ2-3; D gene ambiguous. This CDR3 is built from 15 residues. Germline lookup yields CDR1 LGHNT and CDR2 FRNRAP. V gave up 4 bases and J gave up 4 bases, with 15 bases separating them. The CDR3 bases are TGTGCTAGTGGTTGGCCGACTCGTGGGGCAGATACGCAGTATTTT. It specifies CASGWPTRGADTQYF.

The gene calls are TRBV5-4 and TRBJ1-4; D is possibly TRBD1 (5 bases). Trimming stripped 0 bases from V and 7 bases from J, with 13 bases between. From germline, CDR1 is SGHNT and CDR2 YYREEE (reference sequence). The CDR3 has 15 residues. The CDR3: CASSLDPGDGEKLFF. In nucleotides, the CDR3 is TGTGCCAGCAGCTTGGATCCGGGGGATGGTGAAAAACTGTTTTTT. Supplemented by reference TRBV5-4 and TRBJ1-4, the full variable domain reads ETGVTQSPTHLIKTRGQQVTLRCSSQSGHNTVSWYQQALGQGPQFIFQYYREEENGRGNFPPRFSGLQFPNYSSELNVNALELDDSALYLCASSLDPGDGEKLFFGSGTQLSVL.

The V call is TRBV9, the J call TRBJ1-1; possible D gene TRBD1, 5 bases. The germline V and J ends were trimmed by 3 bases and 6 bases, with 12 bases remaining between them. The CDR3 is 13 residues long. From germline, CDR1 is SGDLS and CDR2 YYNGEE. CDR3 DNA: TGTGCCAGCAGCGGGGGCCCACGGTCTGAAGCTTTCTTT. Its protein product is CASSGGPRSEAFF.

This clone was observed a few times. J is TRBJ2-1 and V is TRBV6-5; 8 bases are shared with TRBD2. CDR3 length equals 12 residues. Germline CDR1 is MNHEY and CDR2 is SVGAGI. The V gene end was trimmed by 5 bases and the J gene end by 9 bases; junction bases not matched to a gene: 3. The CDR3 DNA reads as TGTGCCAGCAGTCCTAGCGGGCTTGAGCAGTTCTTC. This codes for CASSPSGLEQFF.